The rows below give T cell receptor beta chains drawn from one sample of a study of early T cells in non-severe SARS-CoV-2 infection. Using its own MiXCR run on the 5' RACE reads, TCRdb lists one record per CDR3 protein. This sample has fewer than 65,000 distinct CDR3 sequences, with about a tenth found just once. Sequences were obtained from whole blood. The receptors were gathered from an adult who was a healthcare worker with PCR-confirmed SARS-CoV-2 infection or an uninfected control (not recorded which). CDR3s include the opening cysteine and the closing phenylalanine or tryptophan. The D gene is left open where the match is weak. The size field is filled for only some rows; it gives once, few, many or a size class.

D gene: -; J gene: TRBJ2-3; V gene: TRBV20-1; clone size: once; CDR3 DNA: TGCAGTGCCCCTGGAGGGACACGATACACAGATACGCAGTATTTT; CDR3 protein: CSAPGGTRYTDTQYF
D gene: -; J gene: TRBJ2-1; V gene: TRBV4-1; clone size: few; CDR3 DNA: TGCGCCAGCAGCAGGGGAGAGCTGGACAATGAGCAGTTCTTC; CDR3 protein: CASSRGELDNEQFF
D gene: TRBD1; J gene: TRBJ2-3; V gene: TRBV7-9; clone size: many; CDR3 DNA: TGTGCCAGCAGCTTACGGGACAGGGTTACAGATACGCAGTATTTT; CDR3 protein: CASSLRDRVTDTQYF
D gene: -; J gene: TRBJ2-2; V gene: TRBV7-8; clone size: many; CDR3 DNA: TGTGCCAGCAGTCGCAGGGAATTGAACACCGGGGAGCTGTTTTTT; CDR3 protein: CASSRRELNTGELFF
D gene: -; J gene: TRBJ1-6; V gene: TRBV20-1; clone size: few; CDR3 DNA: TGCAGTGCTGCCGCCACAGTAAATTCACCCCTCCACTTT; CDR3 protein: CSAAATVNSPLHF
D gene: -; J gene: TRBJ1-1; V gene: TRBV2; clone size: many; CDR3 DNA: TGTGCCAGCAGTGAATTAAAAGGGGTAATACGAGCTTTCTTT; CDR3 protein: CASSELKGVIRAFF
D gene: TRBD2; J gene: TRBJ2-3; V gene: TRBV10-3; clone size: few; CDR3 DNA: TGTGCCATCAGTGAACCGGGACTAGACACAGATACGCAGTATTTT; CDR3 protein: CAISEPGLDTDTQYF
D gene: -; J gene: TRBJ1-6; V gene: TRBV5-1; clone size: -; CDR3 DNA: TGCGCCAGCAGCTTGGAACAGGGCGGCGACCGGAGTTCACCCCTCCACTTT; CDR3 protein: CASSLEQGGDRSSPLHF
D gene: TRBD2; J gene: TRBJ2-2; V gene: TRBV2; clone size: many; CDR3 DNA: TGTGCCAGCAGTGGGGAGGGACTGAACACCGGGGAGCTGTTTTTT; CDR3 protein: CASSGEGLNTGELFF
D gene: TRBD1; J gene: TRBJ2-7; V gene: TRBV5-1; clone size: few; CDR3 DNA: TGCGCCAGCAGCTTGGTCAGGGGGTACGAGCAGTACTTC; CDR3 protein: CASSLVRGYEQYF
D gene: TRBD1; J gene: TRBJ1-1; V gene: TRBV12-3/TRBV12-4; clone size: -; CDR3 DNA: TGTGCCAGCAGTTTACCCCCCGGGACAGGGAACACTGAAGCTTTCTTT; CDR3 protein: CASSLPPGTGNTEAFF
D gene: -; J gene: TRBJ2-3; V gene: TRBV9; clone size: many; CDR3 DNA: TGTGCCAGCAGCGTAGCGGGCTCGCGCACAGATACGCAGTATTTT; CDR3 protein: CASSVAGSRTDTQYF
D gene: -; J gene: TRBJ2-7; V gene: TRBV30; clone size: many; CDR3 DNA: TGTGCCTGGAGTTCGGCCCCGGGGAGCGAGCAGTACTTC; CDR3 protein: CAWSSAPGSEQYF
D gene: -; J gene: TRBJ1-2; V gene: TRBV12-3/TRBV12-4; clone size: many; CDR3 DNA: TGTGCCAGCACCGCCGCGACAGTTCCCTTACCTAACTATGGCTACACCTTC; CDR3 protein: CASTAATVPLPNYGYTF
D gene: -; J gene: TRBJ1-5; V gene: TRBV7-2; clone size: few; CDR3 DNA: TGTGCCAGCAGCCCTGGACAGCTAGATCAGCCCCAGCATTTT; CDR3 protein: CASSPGQLDQPQHF
D gene: -; J gene: TRBJ2-2; V gene: TRBV5-1; clone size: many; CDR3 DNA: TGCGCCAGCAGCTTGCAGGGGTTGAGCACCGGGGAGCTGTTTTTT; CDR3 protein: CASSLQGLSTGELFF
D gene: TRBD1; J gene: TRBJ2-6; V gene: TRBV18; clone size: few; CDR3 DNA: TGTGCCAGCTCACCAGGACAGGGGTATACTGGGGCCAACGTCCTGACTTTC; CDR3 protein: CASSPGQGYTGANVLTF
D gene: -; J gene: TRBJ2-1; V gene: TRBV6-2/TRBV6-3; clone size: -; CDR3 DNA: TGTGCCAGCAGTTCGGGACCCGGTCAGCAGTTCTTC; CDR3 protein: CASSSGPGQQFF
D gene: -; J gene: TRBJ2-2; V gene: TRBV2; clone size: few; CDR3 DNA: TGTGCCAGCAGTGGCGTCAGCCCAACCGGGGAGCTGTTTTTT; CDR3 protein: CASSGVSPTGELFF
D gene: TRBD1; J gene: TRBJ1-2; V gene: TRBV29-1; clone size: many; CDR3 DNA: TGCACCGGATTACAGGGGCCGGGCTATGGCTACACCTTC; CDR3 protein: CTGLQGPGYGYTF
D gene: -; J gene: TRBJ1-3; V gene: TRBV20-1; clone size: -; CDR3 DNA: TGCAGTGCTAGTCCTGCCTCTGGAAACACCATATATTTT; CDR3 protein: CSASPASGNTIYF
D gene: -; J gene: TRBJ1-6; V gene: TRBV5-4; clone size: few; CDR3 DNA: TGTGCCAGCAGCTTGAGGATGGGGCAGGGGTCAAGTAATTCACCCCTCCACTTT; CDR3 protein: CASSLRMGQGSSNSPLHF